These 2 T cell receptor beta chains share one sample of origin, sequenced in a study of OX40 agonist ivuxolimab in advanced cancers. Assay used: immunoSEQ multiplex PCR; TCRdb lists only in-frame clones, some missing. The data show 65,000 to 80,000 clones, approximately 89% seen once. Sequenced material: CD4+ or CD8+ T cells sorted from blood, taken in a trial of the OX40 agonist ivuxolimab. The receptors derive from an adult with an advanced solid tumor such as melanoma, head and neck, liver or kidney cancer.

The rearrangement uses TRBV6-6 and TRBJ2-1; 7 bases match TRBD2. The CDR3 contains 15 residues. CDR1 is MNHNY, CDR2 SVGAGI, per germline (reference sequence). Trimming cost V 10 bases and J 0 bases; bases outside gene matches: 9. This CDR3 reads CATRVGGSSYNEQFF. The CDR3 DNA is TGTGCCACTCGGGTAGGCGGGAGCTCCTACAATGAGCAGTTCTTC.

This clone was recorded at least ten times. CDR3 region: CASSYGTGGVLGYTF. As DNA, the CDR3 is TGTGCCAGCAGCTATGGGACAGGGGGCGTATTGGGCTACACCTTC. The chain has TRBV11-3 and TRBJ1-2; 12 nucleotides agree with TRBD1. The V gene's germline CDR1 is SGHNT and CDR2 YENEEA. J gave up 8 bases and V 4 bases, and 8 bases lay outside the gene matches. The CDR3 sequence is 15 residues long.